These 24 T cell receptor beta chains were all obtained from the same sample, sequenced in a study of neoadjuvant anti-PD-1 for oral cavity cancer. Data came from immunoSEQ multiplex PCR; TCRdb stores just in-frame clones and leaves some out. The table includes 68,000 or so clones, about 88% detected once. Time point reported: after neoadjuvant nivolumab, at surgical resection. The sequences come from PBMCs, collected after nivolumab (anti-PD-1) treatment. The receptors were sampled from a person aged 35 to 85 with oral cavity squamous cell carcinoma.

A note on this clone: The sample contains more than one DNA sequence encoding this CDR3. The V call is TRBV19, the J call TRBJ2-6; D gene ambiguous. Germline assignment: CDR1 LNHDA and CDR2 SQIVND (reference sequence). This CDR3 spans 15 amino acids. V lost 0 bases and J 0 bases, leaving 3 bases between the germline ends. The CDR3 spells CASSIDSSGANVLTF. DNA for the CDR3: TGTGCCAGTAGTATAGACTCCTCTGGGGCCAACGTCCTGACTTTC. Filled out from reference TRBV19 and TRBJ2-6, the complete variable domain reads DGGITQSPKYLFRKEGQNVTLSCEQNLNHDAMYWYRQDPGQGLRLIYYSQIVNDFQKGDIAEGYSVSREKKESFPLTVTSAQKNPTAFYLCASSIDSSGANVLTFGAGSRLTVL.

This chain joins TRBV27 and TRBJ2-5; possibly TRBD1 or TRBD2 for D (7 bases each). The CDR3 runs 14 residues. The V gene lost 3 bases and the J gene lost 4 bases, with 12 bases spanning the gap. Germline values: CDR1 MNHEY, CDR2 SMNVEV (reference sequence). CDR3 sequence: CASSLGRGGETQYF. The CDR3 DNA sequence: TGTGCCAGCAGTTTGGGCAGGGGGGGAGAGACCCAGTACTTC.

The sample holds one count of this clone. V gene TRBV19 combines with J gene TRBJ2-1; 10 bases agree with TRBD1. Germline CDR1 and CDR2: LNHDA and SQIVND (reference sequence). With V trimmed by 7 bases and J by 8 bases, 11 bases remained unmatched. The CDR3 has 15 amino acids. The CDR3 sequence is CASTRAGTGVHEQFF. CDR3 in DNA: TGTGCCAGTACTCGTGCCGGGACAGGGGTCCATGAGCAGTTCTTC.

The chain combines TRBV4-1 with TRBJ2-7; 8 bases agree with TRBD2. The CDR3 length is 15 residues. The germline gives CDR1 MGHRA, CDR2 YSYEKL. After removal of 0 bases from V and 1 base from J, the junction contained 2 bases not matched to a gene. The CDR3 reads CASSQELAVSYEQYF. The CDR3 DNA is TGCGCCAGCAGCCAAGAACTAGCGGTTTCCTACGAGCAGTACTTC.

The rearrangement joins TRBV2 to TRBJ2-1; weak D call: TRBD1 (6 bases). Between the trimmed V and J ends, which lost 3 bases and 6 bases, there was a span of 9 bases. CDR1 and CDR2 (germline): SNHLY, FYNNEI. The CDR3 has 13 amino acids. CDR3 nucleotides: TGTGCCAGCAGTGAGGGGGCTATCAATGAGCAGTTCTTC. Translated: CASSEGAINEQFF.

A few counts support this clone. The chain joins TRBV5-5 to TRBJ1-2; TRBD1 is a possible D gene (6 bases). Trimming cost V 4 bases and J 12 bases, with 19 bases left between them. Germline loops: CDR1 SGHKS, CDR2 YYEKEE (reference sequence). The CDR3 length is 13 residues. CDR3 sequence (DNA): TGTGCCAGCAGCACCGACAGGAATAGGGACCACACCTTC. Translation gives CASSTDRNRDHTF.

This clone was seen once. The DNA for the CDR3 is TGTGCCAGCAGCCTAGGACAGGGGGCCTACGAGCAGTACTTC. Encoded protein: CASSLGQGAYEQYF. The chain links TRBV7-9 to TRBJ2-7; 10 bases align to TRBD1. Per the germline V gene, CDR1 is SEHNR and CDR2 is FQNEAQ (reference sequence). Trimming removed 5 bases from V and 2 bases from J; junction bases left unmatched: 3. CDR3 size: 14 residues.

There are a few counts of this clone. The CDR3 sequence is CAAWGDSTGELFF. CDR3 nucleotide sequence: TGTGCCGCTTGGGGGGATAGCACCGGGGAGCTGTTTTTT. The rearrangement uses TRBV10-3 and TRBJ2-2; tentatively, D is TRBD2 (6 bases). This CDR3 region has 13 residues. V lost 11 bases, J lost 4 bases, and 14 bases lay in between. Germline V gene sequence: CDR1 ENHRY, CDR2 SYGVKD.

This CDR3 is CASSSTGLSSYEQYF. DNA for the CDR3: TGTGCCAGCAGCTCCACAGGGTTAAGCTCCTACGAGCAGTACTTC. This chain uses TRBV5-5 with TRBJ2-7; possible D gene TRBD1, 6 bases. Germline values: CDR1 SGHKS, CDR2 YYEKEE (reference sequence). CDR3 size: 15 residues. With 3 bases removed from V and 0 bases from J, the gap between germline ends came to 13 bases.

The rearrangement links TRBV7-9 to TRBJ2-5, with 10 bases identical to TRBD2. The V segment lost 2 bases and the J segment 5 bases; nucleotides outside the gene matches: 5. CDR3 length: 15 amino acids. Germline V gene lookup returns CDR1 SEHNR and CDR2 FQNEAQ (reference sequence). The CDR3 loop is CASSLLAGARETQYF. As DNA, the CDR3 is TGTGCCAGCAGCTTACTAGCGGGAGCCCGGGAGACCCAGTACTTC.

V and J are TRBV6-5 and TRBJ1-2, with D perhaps TRBD1 (5 bases). Germline CDR1 MNHEY, CDR2 SVGAGI. Trimming removed 3 bases at V and 2 bases at J, with 7 bases between. The CDR3 runs to 13 residues. The CDR3 sequence: CASSYQGNYGYTF. CDR3 bases: TGTGCCAGCAGTTATCAGGGCAACTATGGCTACACCTTC.

The genes are TRBV20-1 and TRBJ2-1; D gene unclear. This CDR3 is built from 11 residues. Trimming took 6 bases from V and 12 from J, leaving 15 bases between them. Germline V gene data show CDR1 as DFQATT and CDR2 as SNEGSKA (reference sequence). CDR3 amino acids: CSAKSRLAQFF. The DNA of the CDR3 is TGCAGTGCCAAATCCCGGTTGGCGCAGTTCTTC.

The gene calls are TRBV5-1 and TRBJ1-1; D remains unclear. Germline V gene sequence: CDR1 SGHRS, CDR2 YFSETQ. The CDR3 has 14 residues. V was shortened by 1 base and J by 3 bases, with 10 bases between the two germline ends. In nucleotides, the CDR3 is TGCGCCAGCAGCTTGACGAGGAAGGACACTGAAGCTTTCTTT. Translation: CASSLTRKDTEAFF.

The chain couples TRBV7-3 to TRBJ2-3; 10 bases line up with TRBD2. With 3 bases clipped from V and 3 bases from J, the junction kept 6 bases outside the gene matches. CDR1 SGHTA and CDR2 FQGTGA come from the germline V gene. The CDR3 loop spans 16 amino acids. CDR3 protein: CASSFAAGGITDTQYF. For the CDR3, the DNA is TGTGCCAGCAGCTTCGCAGCGGGAGGGATAACAGATACGCAGTATTTT.

J is TRBJ2-1 and V is TRBV30; tentatively, D is TRBD1 (5 bases). CDR3 length: 13 amino acids. V was clipped by 1 base and J by 12 bases, with 16 bases between them. Looked up from germline, CDR1 is GTSNPN and CDR2 is SVGIG (reference sequence). CDR3 sequence: CAWSGGALPMQFF. CDR3 in DNA: TGTGCCTGGAGTGGGGGCGCCCTACCGATGCAGTTCTTC.

V and J are TRBV5-1 and TRBJ2-3; perhaps TRBD1 as D (6 bases). CDR3 length: 13 amino acids. Trimming cost V 5 bases and J 5 bases, with 12 bases left between them. Germline lookup yields CDR1 SGHRS and CDR2 YFSETQ. The CDR3 here is CASRGTSGDTQYF. DNA for the CDR3: TGCGCCAGCAGGGGGACAAGCGGAGATACGCAGTATTTT.

This chain links TRBV2 with TRBJ2-1, with 7 bases identical to TRBD2. Germline V gives CDR1 SNHLY, CDR2 FYNNEI. V lost 6 bases, J lost 6 bases, and 8 bases stayed unmatched. This CDR3 comprises 14 residues. CDR3 sequence reads: CASRPGGFGNEQFF. CDR3 in DNA: TGTGCCAGCAGACCGGGGGGATTCGGCAATGAGCAGTTCTTC.

The V gene is TRBV15, the J gene TRBJ2-1, with D perhaps TRBD1 or TRBD2 (5 bases each). The germline V gene encodes CDR1 LNHNV and CDR2 YYDKDF (reference sequence). This CDR3 contains 17 residues. V gave up 5 bases and J gave up 0 bases, with 17 bases separating them. CDR3 sequence: CATSGGEWGSSYNEQFF. The CDR3 DNA reads as TGTGCCACCAGCGGGGGTGAATGGGGGAGCTCCTACAATGAGCAGTTCTTC.

The rearrangement uses TRBV19 and TRBJ2-1, with D possibly TRBD2 on 5 matching bases. Trimming stripped 3 bases from V and 4 bases from J, with 13 bases between. Germline CDR1 is LNHDA and CDR2 is SQIVND (reference sequence). CDR3 length equals 15 residues. The chain's CDR3 is CASSIRLTSYNEQFF. The CDR3 DNA reads as TGTGCCAGTAGTATCCGACTAACGTCGTACAATGAGCAGTTCTTC.

V gene TRBV4-1 combines with J gene TRBJ1-2, with D tentatively TRBD1 (5 bases). V dropped 0 bases and J dropped 5 bases, with 13 bases sitting between them. Germline V gene sequence: CDR1 MGHRA, CDR2 YSYEKL. The length of the CDR3 is 15 residues. DNA of the CDR3: TGCGCCAGCAGCCAAGATCACATAGGGGCTTATGGCTACACCTTC. This encodes CASSQDHIGAYGYTF.

The chain recombines TRBV5-1 with TRBJ2-1; 13 bases map to TRBD2. The trim removed 0 bases at V and 2 bases at J, leaving 5 bases unmatched. CDR3 length: 18 amino acids. The germline V gene has CDR1 SGHRS and CDR2 YFSETQ. Here the CDR3 reads CASSLEGLAGTPYNEQFF. The CDR3 region has the DNA TGCGCCAGCAGCTTGGAGGGACTAGCGGGGACTCCCTACAATGAGCAGTTCTTC.

This chain joins TRBV6-1 and TRBJ1-2, with no clear D. CDR3 length: 16 residues. Deletions cut 0 bases from V and 5 bases from J, with 16 bases between. Germline V gene data show CDR1 as MNHNS and CDR2 as SASEGT. CDR3 residues: CASSEALGDFTYGYTF. CDR3 DNA: TGTGCCAGCAGTGAAGCCTTGGGAGATTTCACTTATGGCTACACCTTC.

V usage is TRBV7-9 and J usage is TRBJ1-4, with 11 bases matching TRBD1. The length of the CDR3 is 18 residues. The germline V gene encodes CDR1 SEHNR and CDR2 FQNEAQ (reference sequence). Losses at the gene ends were 4 bases for V and 0 bases for J; bases not matched to a gene: 7. The CDR3: CASSSGQGGTATNEKLFF. In DNA, the CDR3 is TGTGCCAGCAGCTCGGGACAGGGGGGAACAGCAACTAATGAAAAACTGTTTTTT.

This clone showed up just a few times. The rearrangement uses TRBV6-5 and TRBJ1-1; D may be TRBD1 (5 bases). The germline V and J ends were trimmed by 7 bases and 1 base, with 13 bases remaining between them. The germline V gene encodes CDR1 MNHEY and CDR2 SVGAGI. This CDR3 is built from 14 residues. The CDR3 loop reads CASIRVLGNTEAFF. CDR3 DNA sequence: TGTGCCAGCATCAGGGTGCTTGGGAACACTGAAGCTTTCTTT.